The present entry profiles one T cell receptor (beta chain) with its context. Germline loops: CDR1 SGHTA, CDR2 FQGNSA. This CDR3 comprises 16 residues. The V gene end was trimmed by 0 bases and the J gene end by 2 bases; junction bases not matched to a gene: 6. Some clones are missing from TCRdb's copy, which holds only in-frame ones; the method was immunoSEQ multiplex PCR. The sample consists of some 1 million clones, about three quarters of them appearing once. The data are from a study of shared clonotypes between healthy human individuals. Study-level information: Per-donor plates numbered three CD4 naive, three CD4 memory, two CD8 naive and one CD8 memory.

This receptor was obtained from a young man in good health. This chain connects TRBV7-2 to TRBJ2-7, with 8 positions matching TRBD2. Material for sequencing was memory CD4+ T cells sorted from blood. Sample subset: CD45RA-negative fraction. CDR3 in amino acids: CASSLAAGGQPYEQYF. The CDR3 DNA sequence: TGTGCCAGCAGCTTAGCCGCGGGGGGACAACCCTACGAGCAGTACTTC.